This is a list of T cell receptor beta chains from one sample in a study of Ad26.COV2.S vaccination and SARS-CoV-2 variants. TCRdb's table, derived via immunoSEQ multiplex PCR, lists solely in-frame clones and lacks some. The sample shows 350,000 to 450,000 clones, 92% of them seen only once. The input for sequencing was peripheral blood, taken in a trial of Ad26.COV2.S vaccine versus placebo. The receptors come from a person between 18 and 65 years old who received the Ad26.COV2.S COVID-19 vaccine or a placebo. CDR3s include the opening cysteine and the closing phenylalanine or tryptophan. D genes are given only for firm matches. Clone size, where shown, is once, few, many, or a class for clones that have expanded.

j_gene,d_gene,v_gene,abundance,CDR3nt,CDR3aa
TRBJ1-5,NA,TRBV7-8,NA,TGTGCCAGCAGCTTAGAGGGGGGCAGGGGTCAGCCCCAGCATTTT,CASSLEGGRGQPQHF
TRBJ2-2,NA,TRBV6-1,NA,TGTGCCAGCAGTGAAGTAAGGACTACATCTACCGGGGAGCTGTTTTTT,CASSEVRTTSTGELFF
TRBJ1-5,NA,TRBV19,NA,TGTGCCAGTAGTATAAAGGGAAGCAATCAGCCCCAGCATTTT,CASSIKGSNQPQHF
TRBJ2-6,NA,TRBV7-6,NA,TGTGCCAGCAGCGATACAGGGTGGTCTGGGGCCAACGTCCTGACTTTC,CASSDTGWSGANVLTF
TRBJ1-1,NA,TRBV29-1,NA,TGCAGCACTACTTCGCCAGGGCGGGGGACTGAAGCTTTCTTT,CSTTSPGRGTEAFF
TRBJ2-7,NA,TRBV27,NA,TGTGCCAGCAGTGTGGCGTACTCCTACGAGCAGTACTTC,CASSVAYSYEQYF
TRBJ1-2,NA,TRBV27,NA,TGTGCCAGCAGTTTATCGCCCGGGGGAGGCGGCTACACCTTC,CASSLSPGGGGYTF
TRBJ1-1,TRBD1,TRBV9,NA,TGTGCCAGCAGCGGACACCAGGGGGACACTGAAGCTTTCTTT,CASSGHQGDTEAFF
TRBJ1-6,NA,TRBV19,few,TGTGCCAGTAGTCCGCCAGGGAGTCTGAGTTCACCCCTCCACTTT,CASSPPGSLSSPLHF
TRBJ1-1,NA,TRBV6-5,NA,TGTGCCAGCAGGAGCAGGGGACCGAACACTGAAGCTTTCTTT,CASRSRGPNTEAFF
TRBJ2-7,NA,TRBV2,NA,TGTGCCAGCAGTGAAAGGGAACGGCACTACGAGCAGTACTTC,CASSERERHYEQYF
TRBJ1-1,NA,TRBV6-2/TRBV6-3,NA,TGTGCCAGCAGCCACACAGGTGGGAGCACTGAAGCTTTCTTT,CASSHTGGSTEAFF
TRBJ2-3,TRBD1,TRBV5-4,NA,TGTGCCAGCAGGCGAGACAGGGGGGGTACAGATACGCAGTATTTT,CASRRDRGGTDTQYF
TRBJ2-5,TRBD2,TRBV6-4,NA,TGTGCCAGCAGTGACTCGAAGGGACTAGCGGGGGCCAACGAAGAGACCCAGTACTTC,CASSDSKGLAGANEETQYF
TRBJ2-7,TRBD2,TRBV7-8,NA,TGTGCCAGCAGCTTTCAGGGCGGGGGGGCGTGGTACGAGCAGTACTTC,CASSFQGGGAWYEQYF
TRBJ1-6,NA,TRBV29-1,NA,TGCAGCGTCGAGGTGGCGAGGGGTTCACCCCTCCACTTT,CSVEVARGSPLHF
TRBJ2-1,NA,TRBV5-4,NA,TGTGCCAGCAGCTTGGGGGCTGGCAATGAGCAGTTCTTC,CASSLGAGNEQFF
TRBJ1-4,NA,TRBV3-1/TRBV3-2,NA,TGTGCCAGCAGCCAAGGCACAACTAATGAAAAACTGTTTTTT,CASSQGTTNEKLFF
TRBJ2-7,NA,TRBV27,NA,TGTGCCAGCAGCCCCCTGGCCTCCTACGAGCAGTACTTC,CASSPLASYEQYF
TRBJ2-3,NA,TRBV5-1,NA,TGCGCCAGCAGAGTGGAGGTCACAGATACGCAGTATTTT,CASRVEVTDTQYF
TRBJ1-2,TRBD1,TRBV19,NA,TGTGCCAGCCGCGATAGCGGACAGGGGGCATCTGGCTACACCTTC,CASRDSGQGASGYTF
TRBJ2-7,NA,TRBV18,NA,TGTGCCAGCTCACCAGCGCAGGGGAACTCCTACGAGCAGTACTTC,CASSPAQGNSYEQYF
TRBJ1-1,NA,TRBV10-1,NA,TGCGCCAGCCCCCCTCGAAAACAACATGAACTGAACACTGAAGCTTTCTTT,CASPPRKQHELNTEAFF
TRBJ1-4,NA,TRBV18,NA,TGTGCCAGCTCACCATTACAGGGTCCAACTAATGAAAAACTGTTTTTT,CASSPLQGPTNEKLFF
TRBJ1-2,NA,TRBV19,NA,TGTGCCAGTAGTGATGCCATGGGTGGTAACTATGGCTACACCTTC,CASSDAMGGNYGYTF
TRBJ1-1,NA,TRBV5-1,NA,TGCGCCAGCAGCTTGGCCGGGGGGGAGTACACTGAAGCTTTCTTT,CASSLAGGEYTEAFF
TRBJ2-2,NA,TRBV7-9,NA,TGTGCCAGCAGTCGTCCGGGGGTAAACACCGGGGAGCTGTTTTTT,CASSRPGVNTGELFF
TRBJ2-5,NA,TRBV5-1,once,TGCGCCAGCAGCCGACGAGAGGTTCAAGAGACCCAGTACTTC,CASSRREVQETQYF
TRBJ2-3,NA,TRBV7-9,NA,TGTGCCAGCATCCAGGGCGGGAGCACAGATACGCAGTATTTT,CASIQGGSTDTQYF
TRBJ1-5,NA,TRBV19,NA,TGTGCCAGTAGTATAGACCCAGGAGCTAGCAATCAGCCCCAGCATTTT,CASSIDPGASNQPQHF
TRBJ2-5,TRBD2,TRBV9,NA,TGTGCCAGCAGCGTAGCGGGGGGTAAAGAGACCCAGTACTTC,CASSVAGGKETQYF
TRBJ1-4,NA,TRBV6-5,NA,TGTGCCAGCAGTTACAGCGGAAGCCTGAAAAGACTGTTTTTT,CASSYSGSLKRLFF
TRBJ2-3,NA,TRBV11-2,NA,TGTGCCAGCAGCCCGACCACAGATACGCAGTATTTT,CASSPTTDTQYF
TRBJ2-1,TRBD2,TRBV7-6,NA,TGTGCCAGCAGCCGGAGGCGTAGGAGCGGGGACTACAATGAGCAGTTCTTC,CASSRRRRSGDYNEQFF
TRBJ1-4,NA,TRBV3-1/TRBV3-2,NA,TGTGCCAGCAGCCGCGCCGGGGAAAGTGAAAAACTGTTTTTT,CASSRAGESEKLFF
TRBJ1-2,NA,TRBV5-6,once,TGTGCCAGCAGCTTGGCTGCCCCTAACTATGGCTACACCTTC,CASSLAAPNYGYTF
TRBJ1-4,NA,TRBV14,NA,TGTGCCAGCAGCCGACCTGGTGAAAAACTGTTTTTT,CASSRPGEKLFF
TRBJ1-1,NA,TRBV28,NA,TGTGCCAGCAGCGAAAATTTGAGAGCTTTCTTT,CASSENLRAFF
TRBJ1-4,NA,TRBV7-6,NA,TGTGCCAGCAGCTCAGCAACTAGGCATGAAAAACTGTTTTTT,CASSSATRHEKLFF
TRBJ1-1,TRBD1,TRBV7-8,NA,TGTGCCAGCAGCCCCAGACAGGGTCTGGGAGCTTTCTTT,CASSPRQGLGAFF
TRBJ1-5,NA,TRBV6-6,NA,TGTGCCAGCAGGACGAATCAGCCCCAGCATTTT,CASRTNQPQHF
TRBJ2-7,NA,TRBV5-1,NA,TGCGCCAGCAGCTTTGGGGGACTCAGCTACGAGCAGTACTTC,CASSFGGLSYEQYF
TRBJ2-3,NA,TRBV2,NA,TGTGCCAGCAGTGGGAGGGGCACAGATACGCAGTATTTT,CASSGRGTDTQYF